A selection of T cell receptor beta chains follows, all from one sample in a study of blood T cell repertoires in COVID-19. This table comes from immunoSEQ multiplex PCR, and its TCRdb copy is limited to in-frame clones, with some not included. Here the sample spans tens of thousands of clones, approximately 87% being singletons. The sequencing sample was made of peripheral blood. The receptors originated from a human donor in a cohort sampled during active COVID-19. Each CDR3 is given with its conserved first and last residue. Each record gives: clone size, V gene, D gene, J gene, CDR3 protein, CDR3 DNA. The D gene is left open where the match is weak. Clone size is shown for a subset of rows, as once, few, many or a class of expanded clone.

size: -; V: TRBV5-1; D: TRBD2; J: TRBJ2-1; CDR3: CASSVVPSGSGYNEQFF; DNA: TGCGCCAGCAGCGTAGTACCGAGCGGGAGTGGGTACAATGAGCAGTTCTTC
size: -; V: TRBV27; D: TRBD1; J: TRBJ1-4; CDR3: CASSSHQGAGEKLFF; DNA: TGTGCCAGCAGTTCCCATCAGGGGGCAGGTGAAAAACTGTTTTTT
size: -; V: TRBV4-1; D: -; J: TRBJ2-5; CDR3: CASSLRGVIQETQYF; DNA: TGCGCCAGCAGCCTCCGGGGTGTGATACAAGAGACCCAGTACTTC
size: -; V: TRBV5-6; D: TRBD1; J: TRBJ1-2; CDR3: CASIQTGSNYGYTF; DNA: TGTGCCAGCATCCAGACAGGGAGCAACTATGGCTACACCTTC
size: -; V: TRBV5-4; D: TRBD2; J: TRBJ2-7; CDR3: CASSPGNSGNYEQYF; DNA: TGTGCCAGCAGCCCGGGAAATAGCGGGAATTACGAGCAGTACTTC
size: -; V: TRBV6-5; D: -; J: TRBJ1-2; CDR3: CASSYSWAGSNYGYTF; DNA: TGTGCCAGCAGTTACTCTTGGGCAGGATCTAACTATGGCTACACCTTC
size: -; V: TRBV5-1; D: -; J: TRBJ2-1; CDR3: CASSWQRNEQFF; DNA: TGCGCCAGCAGCTGGCAGAGGAATGAGCAGTTCTTC
size: -; V: TRBV2; D: TRBD2; J: TRBJ2-3; CDR3: CASMREGLSTDTQYF; DNA: TGTGCCAGCATGAGGGAGGGCCTAAGCACAGATACGCAGTATTTT
size: many; V: TRBV6-2/TRBV6-3; D: TRBD1; J: TRBJ1-3; CDR3: CASSTGTAYFSGNTIYF; DNA: TGTGCCAGCAGTACGGGGACAGCTTACTTCTCTGGAAACACCATATATTTT
size: -; V: TRBV7-8; D: TRBD1; J: TRBJ1-6; CDR3: CASSPTPGQSINSPLHF; DNA: TGTGCCAGCAGCCCAACCCCGGGACAGAGCATAAATTCACCCCTCCACTTT
size: -; V: TRBV6-5; D: -; J: TRBJ2-7; CDR3: CASSYSGGRPYEQYF; DNA: TGTGCCAGCAGTTACTCTGGGGGGAGACCCTACGAGCAGTACTTC
size: -; V: TRBV3-1/TRBV3-2; D: -; J: TRBJ1-4; CDR3: CASSQAARRNEKLFF; DNA: TGTGCCAGCAGCCAAGCCGCCAGGCGAAATGAAAAACTGTTTTTT